The clone carrying this T cell receptor beta chain was recorded at least ten times. Building of the TCR beta libraries involved iRepertoire HTBI primers and Arm-PCR of CDR3 regions. TCRdb re-called the multiplex PCR reads with MiXCR, one entry per CDR3 protein. The sample lists 540,000 or so distinct CDR3 sequences; around an eighth were seen once. Noted time point: newly diagnosed GD, antithyroid drugs for less than 3 months. Following extraction of RNA from PBMCs, that RNA was used to make the TCR library. This sample is drawn from a study of regulatory T cells in long-lasting Graves disease. The same specimen was also included in a second study, on T cells in Graves' hyperthyroidism and ophthalmopathy.

This specimen was peripheral blood mononuclear cells (PBMCs), taken at new diagnosis, from a patient treated with antithyroid drugs. The clonotype originates from a man aged 25-40 years with Graves disease.

CDR3 sequence (DNA): TGTGCCAGCCACTCGGGCAGCGGACCCGCCAATGAGCAGTTCTTC. Translated: CASHSGSGPANEQFF. The chain joins TRBV6-2 or TRBV6-3 to TRBJ2-1; tentatively, D is TRBD2 (5 bases). V was shortened by 8 bases and J by 6 bases, with 20 bases between the two germline ends. Germline V gene lookup returns CDR1 MNHEY and CDR2 SVGEGT. The CDR3 is made up of 15 amino acids.